The TCR beta chain described here comes from a study of early T cells in non-severe SARS-CoV-2 infection (dated by TCRdb to the early 2020s). Context from the whole study: Bulk RNA from unsorted whole blood was used for TCR sequencing, so alpha and beta chains could not be paired.

This was a case-control study nested in a cohort of healthcare workers in London, UK, who had nasopharyngeal swab PCR tests and blood samples taken every week. Healthcare workers were enrolled in the week of the UK lockdown, from 23 to 31 March 2020, and were followed every week for up to roughly 16 weeks. This clonotype was picked up many times. The specificity of this receptor is unknown. Base-call qualities are not available, and no considerably larger clone is one nucleotide away. V sheds 4 bases and J sheds 16 bases, leaving 14 bases between their ends. Counted from cysteine to phenylalanine, this CDR3 has 11 amino acids. The DNA shown is the 33-base CDR3, in frame from base 1. The germline V gene specifies MDHEN as CDR1 and SYDVKM as CDR2. On the study overall, not on this receptor specifically: VDJdb matching was skewed toward anti-spike CD8 responses and likely underestimated virus-specific expansions, missing private and CD4 specificities.

Preparation of the library involved 5' RACE. The instrument was a NextSeq 500. To correct for sequencing error and PCR bias, the TCR library protocol tagged individual cDNA molecules with unique molecular identifiers. Both TCR alpha and beta chains were sequenced, and tight co-correlation was observed between alpha and beta sequence abundances in each sample. The published analysis was carried out like this. Decombinator V4 was used to perform V gene, J gene and CDR3 annotation of TCR sequences. Expanded TCRs were defined as changing significantly between any two time points under a Poisson model with p below 0.0001. TCR abundances were normalised to the total number of TCRs sequenced in each sample and reported as counts per million. TRAV1-2 paired with TRAJ12, TRAJ20 or TRAJ33 defined MAIT TCRs, while TRAV10 paired with TRAJ18 defined iNKT TCRs. VDJdb, accessed on 1 November 2021, was searched for TCRs annotated for CMV, EBV and SARS-CoV-2, and TCRs annotated for more than one antigen were excluded. Using fastp at Q25 and MiXCR, TCRdb reprocessed the public reads and kept productive beta chains. CDR3 protein sequences are deduplicated, and each keeps its most common genes and DNA. TCRdb, not the original authors, processed these V and J calls. For this sample there are some 30,000 distinct CDR3 sequences; approximately 7% appear just once. Clones ranked in the top ten supply about 2.5% of the sample.

The chain employs TRBV28 and TRBJ1-5; no D gene can be assigned with confidence. The source is an adult who was a healthcare worker with PCR-confirmed SARS-CoV-2 infection or an uninfected control (not recorded which). Sample: whole blood. The nucleotide sequence reads as follows: TGTGCCAGCAGTTCCCGTAGGGCCCCACATTTT. Translation gives CASSSRRAPHF.